This is a list of T cell receptor beta chains from one sample in a study of blood T cell repertoires in COVID-19. Clones were read by immunoSEQ multiplex PCR, and TCRdb kept only the in-frame ones, dropping some. The sample shows around 300,000 clones, roughly 90% of them seen only once. Source material: PBMCs or T cells enriched from blood (not recorded which). The receptors originated from a woman aged 45-65 years who had recovered from COVID-19. Each CDR3 is given with its conserved first and last residue. The D gene is left open where the match is weak. Only part of the rows carry a size: once, few, many, or a class if the clone is expanded.

v_gene	j_gene	d_gene	abundance	CDR3nt	CDR3aa
TRBV2	TRBJ1-4	NA	NA	TGTGCCAGCACCGACCCCGGGATTAATGAAAAACTGTTTTTT	CASTDPGINEKLFF
TRBV9	TRBJ2-1	NA	NA	TGTGCCAGCAGCCCGGGACTCCAAAGCTCCTACAATGAGCAGTTCTTC	CASSPGLQSSYNEQFF
TRBV5-4	TRBJ2-7	TRBD1	NA	TGTGCCAGCAGCTTGGGACAGGGTATCTCCTACGAGCAGTACTTC	CASSLGQGISYEQYF
TRBV18	TRBJ2-7	NA	NA	TGTGCCAGCTCACCAGTGGCCAGCTACGAGCAGTACTTC	CASSPVASYEQYF
TRBV6-5	TRBJ2-1	NA	NA	TGTGCCAGCAAAAAGTTGAGCTCCTACAATGAGCAGTTCTTC	CASKKLSSYNEQFF
TRBV2	TRBJ1-3	NA	NA	TGTGCCAGCAGTGAGAGCCGGGCGGGTGGAAACACCATATATTTT	CASSESRAGGNTIYF
TRBV27	TRBJ2-1	TRBD2	NA	TGTGCCAGCAGTTCAGGACTAGCCAATGAGCAGTTCTTC	CASSSGLANEQFF
TRBV27	TRBJ2-5	TRBD2	once	TGTGCCAGCCCATCCCCACTAGCGGGAGGCCAAGAGACCCAGTACTTC	CASPSPLAGGQETQYF
TRBV7-9	TRBJ1-1	NA	NA	TGTGCCAGCAGCCCCCGTGTTTCGAACACTGAAGCTTTCTTT	CASSPRVSNTEAFF
TRBV12-3/TRBV12-4	TRBJ2-1	NA	NA	TGTGCCAGCAGTTTATCTCGGGGTGAGCAGTTCTTC	CASSLSRGEQFF
TRBV19	TRBJ1-5	TRBD1	NA	TGTGCCAGTAGTATCTCGGACAGGGGCTACAATCAGCCCCAGCATTTT	CASSISDRGYNQPQHF
TRBV27	TRBJ1-1	NA	NA	TGTGCCAGCAGTTCCGGGACATCTCAAGCTTTCTTT	CASSSGTSQAFF
TRBV6-5	TRBJ2-3	TRBD1	NA	TGTGCCAGCAGTTACTCTCGGACAGGTTACGATACGCAGTATTTT	CASSYSRTGYDTQYF
TRBV28	TRBJ1-2	TRBD1	NA	TGTGCCAGCAGTGATCCCCGAGGGGGCAGGGGGGGCTACACCTTC	CASSDPRGGRGGYTF
TRBV9	TRBJ2-1	TRBD1	NA	TGTGCCAGCAGCCCCGGGACAGTAGGCGGTGAGCAGTTCTTC	CASSPGTVGGEQFF
TRBV7-2	TRBJ2-6	NA	NA	TGTGCCAGCAGCCCCCGCGGCTCTGGGGCCAACGTCCTGACTTTC	CASSPRGSGANVLTF
TRBV11-2	TRBJ1-5	NA	once	TGTGCCAGCAGCCCCATCGCCGGGAGCAATCAGCCCCAGCATTTT	CASSPIAGSNQPQHF
TRBV15	TRBJ2-1	TRBD2	NA	TGTGCCACCAGCGCTCGACTAGCGGAGGGGGGAGTGAGTGAGCAGTTCTTC	CATSARLAEGGVSEQFF
TRBV4-1	TRBJ2-3	NA	NA	TGCGCCAGCAGCCAGATGGCGGATTACACAGATACGCAGTATTTT	CASSQMADYTDTQYF
TRBV5-4	TRBJ1-2	NA	NA	TGTGCCAGCAGCTTGGCCGGGACTGGCGTTTCTGGCTACACCTTC	CASSLAGTGVSGYTF
TRBV5-8	TRBJ2-2	TRBD2	NA	TGTGCCAGCAGCTTGGTTAGCGGGGCAGACGTGGGCACCGGGGAGCTGTTTTTT	CASSLVSGADVGTGELFF
TRBV28	TRBJ1-5	NA	NA	TGTGCCAGCAGTCCCCACCAGGGTGGCAATCAGCCCCAGCATTTT	CASSPHQGGNQPQHF
TRBV9	TRBJ2-1	TRBD2	NA	TGTGCCAGCAGCCCGGGACTAGCGGGAGGGGAGAATGAGCAGTTCTTC	CASSPGLAGGENEQFF
TRBV11-2	TRBJ1-6	NA	NA	TGTGCCAGCAGCTTAGGAGGGGAGGATAATTCACCCCTCCACTTT	CASSLGGEDNSPLHF
TRBV28	TRBJ1-2	NA	few	TGTGCCAGCAGTTTATTCAAGACTACCGACTATGGCTACACCTTC	CASSLFKTTDYGYTF
TRBV28	TRBJ2-5	TRBD1	NA	TGTGCCAGCAGTTTTTCTGGGACAGGGAAAGAGACCCAGTACTTC	CASSFSGTGKETQYF
TRBV3-1/TRBV3-2	TRBJ2-1	NA	NA	TGTGCCAGCAGCCGAGGGAGTGGCTATGAGCAGTTCTTC	CASSRGSGYEQFF
TRBV6-5	TRBJ2-7	TRBD1	NA	TGTGCCTGCAAACGGACAGGGTCCTACGAGCAGTACTTC	CACKRTGSYEQYF
TRBV28	TRBJ2-2	NA	NA	TGTGCCAGCAGTTCGAACGTCGCGGGCACCGGGGAGCTGTTTTTT	CASSSNVAGTGELFF
TRBV4-1	TRBJ2-3	NA	NA	TGCGCCAGCAGCCTTGGATCATGGACAGCCTTGGGCACAGATACGCAGTATTTT	CASSLGSWTALGTDTQYF
TRBV28	TRBJ2-1	NA	NA	TGTGCCAGCAGGCGGGCCGGCGGTAGCTCCTACAATGAGCAGTTCTTC	CASRRAGGSSYNEQFF
TRBV11-2	TRBJ1-2	NA	NA	TGTGCCAGCAGCTTCCTAGGGGGGGCCCTTGGCTACACCTTC	CASSFLGGALGYTF
TRBV27	TRBJ2-7	NA	NA	TGTGCCAGCAGTTTACCAGGGGATACCAACGAGCAGTACTTC	CASSLPGDTNEQYF
TRBV10-1	TRBJ1-1	NA	NA	TGCGCCAGCAGTGATCAGGCGAACACTGAAGCTTTCTTT	CASSDQANTEAFF
TRBV4-2	TRBJ1-1	TRBD1	few	TGTGCCAGCAGCCAGGCGACAGGGGGCACTGAAGCTTTCTTT	CASSQATGGTEAFF
TRBV18	TRBJ1-5	NA	NA	TGTGCCAGCTCACCAGCCCACAATAGCAATCAGCCCCAGCATTTT	CASSPAHNSNQPQHF